The rows below give T cell receptor beta chains drawn from one sample of a study of T cell responses to AZD1222 COVID-19 vaccine. TCRdb keeps only in-frame clones here, not all; method: immunoSEQ multiplex PCR. The sample shows around 150,000 clones, about 90% of them seen only once. The material sequenced was peripheral blood, taken 28 days after the second dose of the MenACWY control vaccine. The receptors were sampled from an adult who received the MenACWY meningococcal vaccine as a control. Both conserved end residues are part of each CDR3. D genes are given only for firm matches. Some rows mark clone size as missing; the rest say once, few, many or name a class of expanded clone.

J | V | D | size | CDR3 | DNA
TRBJ2-1 | TRBV13 | . | once | CASSLNRVLTEQFF | TGTGCCAGCAGCTTGAACAGGGTCCTTACTGAGCAGTTCTTC
TRBJ2-5 | TRBV2 | . | . | CASSPLGAGQETQYF | TGTGCCAGCAGCCCTCTAGGTGCGGGACAAGAGACCCAGTACTTC
TRBJ1-2 | TRBV4-3 | . | . | CASSQDLLETQTLGYTF | TGCGCCAGCAGCCAAGATTTACTCGAAACTCAAACATTGGGCTACACCTTC
TRBJ2-1 | TRBV2 | . | . | CASILLTYGEQFF | TGTGCCAGCATACTCTTAACTTACGGTGAGCAGTTCTTC
TRBJ2-7 | TRBV5-1 | . | . | CASSLAGREYEQYF | TGCGCCAGCAGCTTGGCCGGCAGGGAATACGAGCAGTACTTC
TRBJ1-1 | TRBV7-6 | TRBD1 | . | CASSLEDRVGAEAFF | TGTGCCAGCAGCTTAGAGGACAGGGTTGGCGCTGAAGCTTTCTTT
TRBJ1-4 | TRBV28 | . | . | CASRLTKANEKLFF | TGTGCCAGCAGACTGACAAAGGCTAATGAAAAACTGTTTTTT
TRBJ2-5 | TRBV5-1 | TRBD1 | . | CASSLAWDRQETQYF | TGCGCCAGCAGCTTGGCCTGGGACAGACAAGAGACCCAGTACTTC
TRBJ1-5 | TRBV6-5 | . | . | CASRLAQEASQPQHF | TGTGCCAGCAGGTTGGCACAGGAAGCCAGTCAGCCCCAGCATTTT
TRBJ2-7 | TRBV6-2/TRBV6-3 | TRBD2 | . | CASSYGGGRAYEQYF | TGTGCCAGCAGTTACGGCGGCGGGAGGGCCTACGAGCAGTACTTC
TRBJ2-7 | TRBV20-1 | TRBD1 | . | CSAGNRGGQYF | TGCAGTGCTGGGAACAGGGGTGGGCAGTACTTC
TRBJ1-6 | TRBV12-3/TRBV12-4 | TRBD1 | . | CASRPGGSPLHF | TGTGCCAGCAGACCAGGGGGATCACCCCTCCACTTT
TRBJ2-7 | TRBV24-1 | TRBD2 | . | CATSSGMSTYEQYF | TGTGCCACCAGTAGCGGGATGAGTACCTACGAGCAGTACTTC
TRBJ2-7 | TRBV6-5 | . | . | CASKLHGYEQYF | TGTGCCAGCAAATTACATGGGTACGAGCAGTACTTC
TRBJ2-1 | TRBV10-3 | TRBD2 | . | CAISESPLAGGPDEQFF | TGTGCCATCAGTGAGAGCCCGCTAGCGGGAGGGCCCGATGAGCAGTTCTTC
TRBJ2-1 | TRBV10-3 | TRBD2 | once | CAISESMGGRLAKPEQFF | TGTGCCATCAGTGAGTCGATGGGGGGTAGACTAGCGAAACCTGAGCAGTTCTTC